This T cell receptor beta chain came from a study of T cell responses to AZD1222 COVID-19 vaccine. Whole-study context: Second-dose intervals near 4 or 12 weeks were combined. Findings and limits, study-wide: The study sampled repertoires only after the peak T cell response.

This clone was counted a single time. Its cognate antigen is unknown. V trimming: 0 bases; J trimming: 4 bases; junction bases outside the gene matches: 3. The germline CDR1 and CDR2 sequences are MNHEY and SMNVEV (reference sequence). There are 15 residues in the CDR3. Data came from immunoSEQ multiplex PCR; TCRdb stores just in-frame clones and leaves some out. The sample has some 55,000 clones; 87% are singletons. The starting material was peripheral blood, obtained on day 0 of AZD1222 vaccination. The TCR comes from an adult in good health. The chain uses TRBV27 and TRBJ2-7; 10 bases are a match to TRBD2. CDR3 region: CASSLSSGGAYEQYF. CDR3 sequence (DNA): TGTGCCAGCAGTTTATCAAGCGGGGGGGCTTACGAGCAGTACTTC.